The 7 T cell receptor beta chains listed next were all sequenced from one sample in a study of cytomegalovirus exposure and HLA in healthy donors. With 60 Vbeta and 13 Jbeta primers, the PCR was carried out. The method was immunoSEQ multiplex PCR; TCRdb's version includes in-frame clones alone and lacks a portion of them. The profile shows about 130,000 clones, under 90% of them singletons. Material for sequencing was PBMCs. The origin of the receptors is a woman aged 40 to 55 in good health and CMV-seronegative.

The chain couples TRBV20-1 to TRBJ2-5; 7 positions match TRBD2. Germline-derived CDR1 and CDR2 are DFQATT and SNEGSKA (reference sequence). The CDR3 runs 11 residues. The CDR3 region has the DNA TGCAGCGGGACTATCCAAGAGACCCAGTACTTC. Amino acids: CSGTIQETQYF.

A single count supports this clone. The V gene is TRBV28, the J gene TRBJ1-1; TRBD1 agrees at 11 bases. This CDR3 region has 14 residues. The germline gives CDR1 MDHEN, CDR2 SYDVKM. Trimming removed 2 bases from V and 8 bases from J; junction bases left unmatched: 4. The DNA for the CDR3 is TGTGCCAGCAGTTTAGGGACAGGGGGGTTGGAAGCTTTCTTT. Translating gives CASSLGTGGLEAFF. The full variable domain, its missing parts supplied by reference TRBV28 and TRBJ1-1, is DVKVTQSSRYLVKRTGEKVFLECVQDMDHENMFWYRQDPGLGLRLIYFSYDVKMKEKGDIPEGYSVSREKKERFSLILESASTNQTSMYLCASSLGTGGLEAFFGQGTRLTVV.

This chain connects TRBV29-1 to TRBJ1-1; no clear D gene. CDR3 length: 13 amino acids. The ends were cut back, 3 bases at V and 0 bases at J, with 8 bases in the middle. Germline V gives CDR1 SQVTM, CDR2 ANQGSEA. In DNA, the CDR3 is TGCAGCGTTGACCGAGGCATGAACACTGAAGCTTTCTTT. Protein: CSVDRGMNTEAFF.

CDR3 sequence reads: CASSPRGGPNTEAFF. The CDR3, as DNA: TGTGCCAGCTCGCCAAGGGGGGGACCGAACACTGAAGCTTTCTTT. This sequence joins TRBV18 and TRBJ1-1; weak D call: TRBD1 (6 bases). The CDR3 runs to 15 residues. The germline CDR1 and CDR2 sequences are KGHSH and LQKENI. V lost 6 bases and J 1 base, leaving 15 bases between the germline ends.

The chain is built from TRBV29-1 and TRBJ1-2, with TRBD1 as a possible D gene (6 bases). CDR1 and CDR2 (germline): SQVTM, ANQGSEA. V lost 2 bases, J lost 8 bases, and 18 bases lay in between. The length of the CDR3 is 14 residues. The CDR3 DNA reads as TGCAGCGTTGAAAAGGGGGACGAGGACGAAGGCTACACCTTC. It is translated as CSVEKGDEDEGYTF.

The CDR3 coding sequence is TGTGCCAGCAGCTCGGGACACCAAGAAGGAAACACCATATATTTT. Protein product: CASSSGHQEGNTIYF. The chain couples TRBV6-5 to TRBJ1-3; tentatively, D is TRBD1 (6 bases). The CDR3 loop spans 15 amino acids. Trimming shortened V by 6 bases and J by 4 bases, and 16 bases separated the two germline ends. Germline loops: CDR1 MNHEY, CDR2 SVGAGI.

The chain is built from TRBV4-3 and TRBJ2-4; weak D call: TRBD1 (7 bases). The length of the CDR3 is 20 residues. V was trimmed by 4 bases and J by 1 base, leaving 26 bases between them. The V gene's germline CDR1 is LGHNA and CDR2 YSLEER. DNA for the CDR3: TGCGCCAGCAGCCCATTCAAAATTTCTTCGACAGGGAGGGCCAAAAACATTCAGTACTTC. This sequence encodes CASSPFKISSTGRAKNIQYF.